A single sample gave rise to the 29 T cell receptor beta chains below, sequenced in a study of blood T cell repertoires in COVID-19. Sequenced by immunoSEQ multiplex PCR; TCRdb stores in-frame clones only, minus some. The sample has approximately 150,000 clones, more than 75% seen once; the top ten hold about 2.8%. Input material: peripheral blood. The receptors shown here come from a human donor with acute or convalescent COVID-19. The donor label of this sample is uncertain.

This chain links TRBV18 with TRBJ2-5; a weak D match, TRBD2 (6 bases). The V gene lost 6 bases and the J gene lost 5 bases, with 16 bases spanning the gap. CDR3 length: 14 amino acids. CDR1 and CDR2 (germline): KGHSH, LQKENI. The CDR3: CASSPPEGPETQYF. The CDR3 region has the DNA TGTGCCAGCTCCCCCCCGGAGGGGCCGGAGACCCAGTACTTC.

The chain has TRBV6-5 and TRBJ1-1; 10 nucleotides align to TRBD1. The germline CDR1 and CDR2 sequences are MNHEY and SVGAGI. This CDR3 is 14 amino acids long. Losses at the gene ends were 5 bases for V and 5 bases for J; bases not matched to a gene: 5. The CDR3 nucleotides read TGTGCCAGCAGTCGCGGGACAGGGGTTACTGAAGCTTTCTTT. This encodes CASSRGTGVTEAFF.

The rearrangement joins TRBV5-4 to TRBJ2-6; TRBD1 agrees at 8 bases. The CDR3 runs to 16 residues. CDR1 is SGHNT, CDR2 YYREEE, per germline (reference sequence). With 0 bases clipped from V and 2 bases from J, the junction kept 1 base outside the gene matches. CDR3 in amino acids: CASSLDRGAGANVLTF. The CDR3 DNA is TGTGCCAGCAGCTTGGACAGGGGGGCTGGGGCCAACGTCCTGACTTTC.

The chain uses TRBV18 and TRBJ1-4; D unclear. Germline values: CDR1 KGHSH, CDR2 LQKENI. Trimming left V 8 bases short and J 6 bases short, with 16 bases between. The CDR3 has 14 amino acids. The DNA for the CDR3 is TGTGCCAGCCAAAGCTGGCGGTTGGATGAAAAACTGTTTTTT. Translation: CASQSWRLDEKLFF.

This clone has a single count. The chain uses TRBV6-5 and TRBJ1-1; 7 bases agree with TRBD1. Per germline, CDR1 MNHEY and CDR2 SVGAGI. The CDR3 spans 14 residues. With 6 bases clipped from V and 1 base from J, the junction kept 5 bases outside the gene matches. The CDR3 DNA sequence: TGTGCCAGCAGCTGGGACAGTGAGAACACTGAAGCTTTCTTT. Amino acids: CASSWDSENTEAFF.

This clone was picked up a small number of times. The chain couples TRBV6-5 to TRBJ1-6; no definite D call. There are 13 residues in the CDR3. CDR1 is MNHEY and CDR2 is SVGAGI in the germline V gene. V was trimmed by 2 bases and J by 7 bases, leaving 6 bases between them. CDR3: CASSYSENSPLHF. CDR3 sequence (DNA): TGTGCCAGCAGTTACAGCGAAAATTCACCCCTCCACTTT.

This clone was counted a single time. V is TRBV5-1 and J is TRBJ2-6; maybe TRBD1 (5 bases). V was cut by 4 bases and J by 1 base, with 21 bases left in between. Germline assignment: CDR1 SGHRS and CDR2 YFSETQ. CDR3 size: 19 residues. CDR3 DNA: TGCGCCAGCAGCGCCGACAGACGAAGGACGGAATCTGGGGCCAACGTCCTGACTTTC. Translating it yields CASSADRRRTESGANVLTF.

The gene calls are TRBV5-1 and TRBJ2-7, with TRBD1 matching over 8 bases. After removal of 4 bases from V and 5 bases from J, the junction contained 11 bases not matched to a gene. This CDR3 has 15 residues. In germline, CDR1 is SGHRS, CDR2 YFSETQ. The CDR3 nucleotides are TGCGCCAGCAGCCCCGGACAGGGTTCTGTCGACGAGCAGTACTTC. As protein: CASSPGQGSVDEQYF.

The chain carries TRBV6-4 and TRBJ2-2; maybe TRBD2 (5 bases). The V gene lost 4 bases and the J gene lost 4 bases, with 10 bases spanning the gap. Germline CDR1 MRHNA, CDR2 SNTAGT. The CDR3 totals 14 residues. CDR3 in DNA: TGTGCCAGCAGTGTGACGGGGAGCACCGGGGAGCTGTTTTTT. This codes for CASSVTGSTGELFF.

The rearrangement uses TRBV12-3 or TRBV12-4 and TRBJ2-7; TRBD1 aligns across 9 bases. J gave up 5 bases and V 6 bases, and 5 bases lay outside the gene matches. The CDR3 contains 13 residues. CDR3 DNA: TGTGCCAGCAGCACAGGGGGCGGAAACGAGCAGTACTTC. Translating it yields CASSTGGGNEQYF.

The chain carries TRBV19 and TRBJ1-1; unclear D gene. The CDR3 has 14 residues. Germline values: CDR1 LNHDA, CDR2 SQIVND (reference sequence). The V end was cut by 6 bases, the J end by 6 bases, with 17 bases between. The CDR3 DNA is TGTGCCAGTAGCCAAATATTGGAGTTCGCTGAAGCTTTCTTT. Its protein is CASSQILEFAEAFF.

CDR3 nucleotides: TGTGCCACCCGAGCGGGCGTTAGCTCTGGGGCCAACGTCCTGACTTTC. Its translation: CATRAGVSSGANVLTF. V and J are TRBV10-3 and TRBJ2-6, with TRBD2 as a possible D gene (6 bases). The CDR3 length is 16 residues. Germline CDR1 ENHRY, CDR2 SYGVKD. V lost 10 bases to trimming and J lost 0 bases, with 16 bases between them.

The rearrangement joins TRBV11-2 to TRBJ1-2; no reliable D call. This CDR3 is 12 amino acids long. The V and J ends lost 1 base and 8 bases respectively, with 8 bases between them. Germline V gene data show CDR1 as SGHAT and CDR2 as FQNNGV. The DNA of the CDR3 is TGTGCCAGCAGCTTAGGAGGGCCGGGCTACACCTTC. It codes for CASSLGGPGYTF. Full variable domain (outside the CDR3, taken from reference TRBV11-2 and TRBJ1-2): EAGVAQSPRYKIIEKRQSVAFWCNPISGHATLYWYQQILGQGPKLLIQFQNNGVVDDSQLPKDRFSAERLKGVDSTLKIQPAKLEDSAVYLCASSLGGPGYTFGSGTRLTVV.

This chain links TRBV4-3 with TRBJ1-1; 10 bases match TRBD1. V was pared by 1 base and J by 1 base, with 12 bases of the junction left unmatched. This CDR3 comprises 19 residues. Germline lookup yields CDR1 LGHNA and CDR2 YSLEER. This chain's CDR3 is CASSQGTGGSPRENTEAFF. For the CDR3, the DNA is TGCGCCAGCAGCCAAGGGACAGGGGGATCCCCTCGTGAGAACACTGAAGCTTTCTTT.

J is TRBJ2-7 and V is TRBV2, with a tentative D call TRBD2 (6 bases). This CDR3 has 12 residues. Trimming shortened V by 6 bases and J by 3 bases, and 9 bases separated the two germline ends. CDR1 is SNHLY, CDR2 FYNNEI, per germline. This chain's CDR3 is CASRGLIYEQYF. In DNA form, the CDR3 reads TGTGCCAGCAGGGGACTCATCTACGAGCAGTACTTC.

This sequence joins TRBV28 and TRBJ1-6; 7 bases fit TRBD1. The CDR3 covers 16 residues. The germline V gene has CDR1 MDHEN and CDR2 SYDVKM. After removal of 1 base from V and 5 bases from J, the junction contained 5 bases not matched to a gene. The DNA of the CDR3 is TGTGCCAGCAGTTTATTTAGGGGGCCGGATAATTCACCCCTCCACTTT. Translation: CASSLFRGPDNSPLHF. The entire variable domain, with the rest obtained from reference TRBV28 and TRBJ1-6, is as follows: DVKVTQSSRYLVKRTGEKVFLECVQDMDHENMFWYRQDPGLGLRLIYFSYDVKMKEKGDIPEGYSVSREKKERFSLILESASTNQTSMYLCASSLFRGPDNSPLHFGNGTRLTVT.

The chain employs TRBV5-4 and TRBJ2-5, with a possible D match to TRBD1 (5 bases). CDR3 length: 15 residues. The V gene lost 0 bases and the J gene lost 5 bases, with 14 bases spanning the gap. Per the germline V gene, CDR1 is SGHNT and CDR2 is YYREEE (reference sequence). The CDR3 DNA follows: TGTGCCAGCAGCTTGGAAGGGGAACGTAGGGAGACCCAGTACTTC. This sequence encodes CASSLEGERRETQYF.

This sequence joins TRBV6-5 and TRBJ1-2; no reliable D call. CDR3 length equals 14 residues. Germline CDR1 is MNHEY and CDR2 is SVGAGI. V was shortened by 0 bases and J by 6 bases, with 11 bases between the two germline ends. The CDR3, as DNA: TGTGCCAGCAGTTACTCATCCAGAAATAATGGCTACACCTTC. Encoded protein: CASSYSSRNNGYTF.

The chain recombines TRBV6-5 with TRBJ1-6; D uncertain. CDR1 is MNHEY, CDR2 SVGAGI, per germline. The CDR3 extends over 13 amino acids. Between the trimmed V and J ends, which lost 9 bases and 7 bases, there was a span of 13 bases. The CDR3 DNA reads TGTGCCAGTCTGAGGATCCGAAATTCACCCCTCCACTTT. Translated: CASLRIRNSPLHF.

V gene TRBV7-9 combines with J gene TRBJ1-2, with D unclear. CDR1 is SEHNR and CDR2 is FQNEAQ in the germline V gene (reference sequence). V gave up 1 base and J gave up 2 bases, with 8 bases separating them. The CDR3 is made up of 14 amino acids. The CDR3 DNA is TGTGCCAGCAGCTTAGTTTCGGGGAACTATGGCTACACCTTC. It encodes CASSLVSGNYGYTF.

CDR3 coding DNA: TGTGCCAGCAGCTTAGTAGGTAGCGGGGGGGCCTATGAGACCCAGTACTTC. Its translation: CASSLVGSGGAYETQYF. V and J are TRBV7-2 and TRBJ2-5, with 11 nucleotides matching TRBD2. With V trimmed by 1 base and J by 5 bases, 9 bases remained unmatched. The CDR3 is made up of 17 amino acids. CDR1 SGHTA and CDR2 FQGNSA come from the germline V gene.

On this clone itself: Compared with germline, one end of the junction differs, possibly owing to a read error. The rearrangement joins TRBV11-2 to TRBJ2-5; D is uncertain. This CDR3 is built from 11 residues. Germline-derived CDR1 and CDR2 are SGHAT and FQNNGV. The CDR3 sequence is CASSLEEAQYF. The CDR3 nucleotides read TGTGCCAGCAGCTTGGAAGAGGCCCAGTACTTC. Looking up the rest from reference TRBV11-2 and TRBJ2-5 gives the full variable domain: EAGVAQSPRYKIIEKRQSVAFWCNPISGHATLYWYQQILGQGPKLLIQFQNNGVVDDSQLPKDRFSAERLKGVDSTLKIQPAKLEDSAVYLCASSLEEAQYFGPGTRLLVL.

J is TRBJ2-7 and V is TRBV28, with TRBD1 matching over 11 bases. With 7 bases clipped from V and 6 bases from J, the junction kept 8 bases outside the gene matches. This CDR3 spans 14 amino acids. In germline, CDR1 is MDHEN, CDR2 SYDVKM. DNA of the CDR3: TGTGCCAGCATCCTCTCCGGGACAGGGGGCGAGCAGTACTTC. Protein product: CASILSGTGGEQYF.

The chain couples TRBV30 to TRBJ1-5, with 9 bases fitting TRBD1. Germline CDR1 is GTSNPN and CDR2 is SVGIG (reference sequence). The length of the CDR3 is 14 residues. The ends lost 1 base at V and 4 bases at J; junction bases unmatched: 2. The CDR3 here is CAWSAGTGNQPQHF. Written as DNA, the CDR3 is TGTGCCTGGAGTGCGGGGACAGGGAATCAGCCCCAGCATTTT.

This chain connects TRBV6-4 to TRBJ1-5, with D hard to call. The CDR3 is 13 residues long. V was clipped by 3 bases and J by 7 bases, with 10 bases between them. Germline V gene data show CDR1 as MRHNA and CDR2 as SNTAGT. The CDR3 protein is CASSEEGGQPQHF. The CDR3 DNA reads as TGTGCCAGCAGTGAGGAGGGCGGACAGCCCCAGCATTTT.

The rearrangement links TRBV29-1 to TRBJ2-2; D is possibly TRBD2 (6 bases). This CDR3 has 13 residues. The V and J ends lost 4 bases and 7 bases respectively, with 13 bases between them. Germline-derived CDR1 and CDR2 are SQVTM and ANQGSEA. The CDR3 region is CSVAKRLDGELFF. CDR3 sequence (DNA): TGCAGCGTTGCAAAGCGACTAGACGGGGAGCTGTTTTTT.

The chain combines TRBV7-2 with TRBJ1-2; 7 positions match TRBD1. Losses at the gene ends were 3 bases for V and 4 bases for J; bases not matched to a gene: 8. The CDR3 has 15 residues. Germline assignment: CDR1 SGHTA and CDR2 FQGNSA. The CDR3 DNA sequence: TGTGCCAGCAGCTTTTCACAGGGACAGCTCTATGGCTACACCTTC. It specifies CASSFSQGQLYGYTF.

This clone was seen just once. This rearrangement joins TRBV28 to TRBJ1-3; TRBD1 might be the D (5 bases). Trimming left V 2 bases short and J 2 bases short, with 10 bases between. The germline gives CDR1 MDHEN, CDR2 SYDVKM. This CDR3 has 15 amino acids. CDR3 residues: CASSLRGITGNTIYF. CDR3 DNA: TGTGCCAGCAGTTTAAGGGGTATTACTGGAAACACCATATATTTT.

This clone was seen once. The rearrangement joins TRBV25-1 to TRBJ1-1, with D hard to call. Trimming took 6 bases from V and 1 from J, leaving 12 bases between them. CDR3 length: 14 residues. CDR1 is MGHDK and CDR2 is SYGVNS in the germline V gene. CDR3 amino acids: CASSAPGANTEAFF. Written as DNA, the CDR3 is TGTGCCAGCAGCGCACCCGGAGCGAACACTGAAGCTTTCTTT.